A selection of T cell receptor beta chains follows, all from one sample in a study of cytomegalovirus exposure and HLA in healthy donors. Using immunoSEQ multiplex PCR, the repertoire was profiled, and TCRdb retains in-frame clones only, with some absent. The sample gives some 130,000 clones, roughly 9.8% of which show up once; roughly 1.9% is in the top ten. Sequences were obtained from PBMCs. The receptors originated from a man aged 50 to 59 in good health and CMV-seronegative. Both conserved end residues are part of each CDR3. D genes are given only for firm matches. Some rows mark clone size as missing; the rest say once, few, many or name a class of expanded clone.

v_call	j_call	d_call	clone_size	cdr3_aa	cdr3_nt
TRBV6-1	TRBJ2-1	-	few	CASSEALGAGGLYEQFF	TGTGCCAGCAGTGAAGCGCTAGGAGCGGGCGGATTGTATGAGCAGTTCTTC
TRBV19	TRBJ2-7	TRBD2	-	CASSIRGREGEQYF	TGTGCCAGTAGTATAAGGGGCAGGGAGGGCGAGCAGTACTTC
TRBV30	TRBJ2-3	TRBD2	few	CAWSVGGTSTDTQYF	TGTGCCTGGAGCGTCGGGGGGACTAGCACAGATACGCAGTATTTT
TRBV7-9	TRBJ2-1	TRBD1	few	CASSLASGDRGRNEQFF	TGTGCCAGCAGCTTAGCATCCGGGGACAGGGGGCGAAATGAGCAGTTCTTC
TRBV6-5	TRBJ1-3	-	-	CASSYSQGSGNTIYF	TGTGCCAGCAGTTACTCTCAGGGCTCTGGAAACACCATATATTTT
TRBV5-1	TRBJ2-1	-	-	CASSLARDFEQFF	TGCGCCAGCAGCTTGGCCCGGGACTTTGAGCAGTTCTTC
TRBV2	TRBJ1-4	TRBD1	few	CASTTRTGGQVELFF	TGTGCCAGCACTACCCGGACAGGGGGCCAGGTCGAACTGTTTTTT
TRBV9	TRBJ2-7	-	once	CASSVGGAQVSYEQYF	TGTGCCAGCAGCGTAGGTGGGGCACAGGTCTCCTACGAGCAGTACTTC
TRBV5-1	TRBJ1-1	TRBD1	few	CASSRGQVNTEAFF	TGCGCCAGCAGCCGTGGACAGGTGAACACTGAAGCTTTCTTT
TRBV5-1	TRBJ2-3	TRBD1	-	CASTDRGNTDTQYF	TGCGCCAGCACTGACAGGGGCAACACAGATACGCAGTATTTT
TRBV7-3	TRBJ2-7	TRBD1	few	CASSLDRAGSYEQYF	TGTGCCAGCAGCTTGGACAGGGCGGGCTCCTACGAGCAGTACTTC
TRBV28	TRBJ2-2	TRBD2	few	CASSLHPGLAGEGELFF	TGTGCCAGCAGTTTACACCCGGGACTAGCGGGAGAAGGGGAGCTGTTTTTT
TRBV7-9	TRBJ2-5	-	few	CASSWGRAPGGETQYF	TGTGCCAGCAGCTGGGGGCGGGCCCCCGGTGGAGAGACCCAGTACTTC
TRBV5-8	TRBJ2-7	TRBD1	-	CASSPGQGAYEQYF	TGTGCCAGCTCCCCGGGACAGGGGGCCTACGAGCAGTACTTC
TRBV6-5	TRBJ1-2	TRBD1	few	CASNTKLQGHYGYTF	TGTGCCAGCAACACCAAACTACAGGGGCACTATGGCTACACCTTC
TRBV27	TRBJ2-7	-	-	CATSTIGGRHEQYF	TGTGCCACCTCCACCATCGGGGGACGCCACGAGCAGTACTTC
TRBV6-5	TRBJ1-2	TRBD1	few	CASTKGQNYGYTF	TGTGCCAGCACCAAGGGACAGAACTATGGCTACACCTTC
TRBV19	TRBJ2-1	-	few	CASSPGTYYNEQFF	TGTGCCAGTAGTCCCGGGACATACTACAATGAGCAGTTCTTC
TRBV30	TRBJ2-7	-	few	CAWRAPGDYEQYF	TGTGCCTGGAGGGCCCCGGGAGACTACGAGCAGTACTTC
TRBV30	TRBJ2-2	-	-	CAWSVHSGLTGELFF	TGTGCCTGGAGTGTACATAGCGGACTCACCGGGGAGCTGTTTTTT
TRBV19	TRBJ2-3	-	-	CASSPLRGDTDTQYF	TGTGCCAGTAGTCCCCTACGGGGAGACACAGATACGCAGTATTTT
TRBV5-4	TRBJ1-3	TRBD1	few	CASSLGGGAGNTIYF	TGTGCCAGCAGCTTGGGAGGGGGCGCTGGAAACACCATATATTTT
TRBV4-1	TRBJ2-5	-	few	CASARVQGVQETQYF	TGCGCCAGCGCACGTGTACAGGGTGTTCAAGAGACCCAGTACTTC